One and the same sample provided the 17 T cell receptor beta chains below, sequenced in a study of T-cell memory formation after mild COVID-19 (dated by TCRdb to about 2021). Preparation of the library involved 5' RACE. The listed sequencing device is Illumina NovaSeq 6000. TCRdb itself trimmed the public reads at Q25 with fastp, ran MiXCR and retained productive beta chains. Each entry merges the rows of one CDR3 protein and shows their most common DNA and genes. The sample includes roughly 280,000 distinct CDR3 sequences, with 15% to 20% observed a single time. The top ten constitute roughly 23% of the sample. Source material: PBMCs or a T cell subset sorted from them (not recorded which). The receptors originated from a man between 18 and 35 years old who had mild COVID-19 (a few samples of this study predate the infection). The sample titles of this study are shuffled in the database, so cell type and time point are left out; the donor was told from shared clones.

This clonotype was detected a few times. For the CDR3, the DNA is TGTGCCAGCAGCGCGATACTGAACACTGAAGCTTTCTTT. Translated: CASSAILNTEAFF. J is TRBJ1-1 and V is TRBV27; D uncertain. This CDR3 is built from 13 residues. The ends were cut back, 6 bases at V and 0 bases at J, with 8 bases in the middle. Germline assignment: CDR1 MNHEY and CDR2 SMNVEV (reference sequence).

The chain recombines TRBV7-6 with TRBJ1-6, with TRBD1 as a possible D gene (5 bases). The length of the CDR3 is 14 residues. Germline V gives CDR1 SGHVS, CDR2 FNYEAQ. Deletions cut 5 bases from V and 7 bases from J, with 12 bases between. The CDR3 is CASSPRVGNSPLHF. The CDR3 region has the DNA TGTGCCAGCAGCCCCAGGGTCGGGAATTCACCCCTCCACTTT.

The chain couples TRBV2 to TRBJ1-1, with D possibly TRBD1 on 5 matching bases. The germline V gene has CDR1 SNHLY and CDR2 FYNNEI. The CDR3 has 12 amino acids. Trimming stripped 10 bases from V and 11 bases from J, with 20 bases between. The CDR3: CATKRAGQAAFF. Here the CDR3 DNA reads TGTGCCACCAAACGGGCAGGGCAGGCTGCTTTCTTT.

The chain uses TRBV15 and TRBJ1-6; D remains unclear. The CDR3 is made up of 17 amino acids. From germline, CDR1 is LNHNV and CDR2 YYDKDF (reference sequence). Trimming shortened V by 0 bases and J by 0 bases, and 9 bases separated the two germline ends. CDR3 DNA sequence: TGTGCCACCAGCAGAGATCCCCAGAGCTCCTATAATTCACCCCTCCACTTT. This gives the protein CATSRDPQSSYNSPLHF.

This chain links TRBV7-9 with TRBJ2-7; no definite D call. The ends were cut back, 1 base at V and 7 bases at J, with 8 bases in the middle. CDR3 length: 12 residues. Germline V lookup: CDR1 SEHNR, CDR2 FQNEAQ (reference sequence). This chain's CDR3 is CASSLGEGEQYF. The DNA of the CDR3 is TGTGCCAGCAGCTTAGGGGAAGGTGAGCAGTACTTC. The whole variable domain, filled in from reference TRBV7-9 and TRBJ2-7, reads DTGVSQNPRHKITKRGQNVTFRCDPISEHNRLYWYRQTLGQGPEFLTYFQNEAQLEKSRLLSDRFSAERPKGSFSTLEIQRTEQGDSAMYLCASSLGEGEQYFGPGTRLTVT.

This chain links TRBV6-5 with TRBJ2-1; 11 positions agree with TRBD2. The germline V gene has CDR1 MNHEY and CDR2 SVGAGI. Losses at the gene ends were 6 bases for V and 6 bases for J; bases not matched to a gene: 7. The CDR3 has 15 amino acids. CDR3 bases: TGTGCCAGCAGGAGTATCGGGACTAGCGGCAATGAGCAGTTCTTC. Its translation is CASRSIGTSGNEQFF.

The chain recombines TRBV29-1 with TRBJ1-5; D ambiguous. CDR3 length equals 13 residues. The germline V gene encodes CDR1 SQVTM and CDR2 ANQGSEA. The V gene lost 4 bases and the J gene lost 5 bases, with 12 bases spanning the gap. This CDR3 is CSVGGFSDQPQHF. CDR3 bases: TGCAGCGTTGGAGGGTTCTCGGATCAGCCCCAGCATTTT.

This clonotype was picked up many times. The chain has TRBV7-2 and TRBJ2-2; TRBD2 matches 10 bases. The germline CDR1 and CDR2 sequences are SGHTA and FQGNSA. The CDR3 has 16 amino acids. The V segment lost 5 bases and the J segment 1 base; nucleotides outside the gene matches: 4. CDR3 in DNA: TGTGCCAGCAGCCCCCGGACTAGCGGGAACACCGGGGAGCTGTTTTTT. Translation: CASSPRTSGNTGELFF.

V usage is TRBV5-1 and J usage is TRBJ2-6; the D is unclear. The V gene's germline CDR1 is SGHRS and CDR2 YFSETQ. CDR3 size: 14 residues. V lost 7 bases to trimming and J lost 1 base, with 9 bases between them. The CDR3 bases are TGCGCCAGCTATGATAATTCTGGGGCCAACGTCCTGACTTTC. It codes for CASYDNSGANVLTF. The whole variable domain, remainder taken from reference TRBV5-1 and TRBJ2-6, is KAGVTQTPRYLIKTRGQQVTLSCSPISGHRSVSWYQQTPGQGLQFLFEYFSETQRNKGNFPGRFSGRQFSNSRSEMNVSTLELGDSALYLCASYDNSGANVLTFGAGSRLTVL.

Ten or more counts support this clonotype. CDR3: CASSNRQDVSGNTIYF. The CDR3, as DNA: TGTGCCAGCAGTAACCGACAGGACGTCTCTGGAAACACCATATATTTT. This rearrangement joins TRBV6-2 or TRBV6-3 to TRBJ1-3, with a tentative D call TRBD1 (6 bases). The germline CDR1 and CDR2 sequences are MNHEY and SVGEGT. V lost 5 bases and J lost 0, with 14 bases in between. The CDR3 runs 16 residues.

V usage is TRBV5-1 and J usage is TRBJ2-4; D might be TRBD1 (6 bases). The germline V and J ends were trimmed by 0 bases and 0 bases, with 13 bases remaining between them. This CDR3 has 17 residues. Germline CDR1 and CDR2: SGHRS and YFSETQ. CDR3 DNA: TGCGCCAGCAGCTTGGGGACAGTAATTTTAGCCAAAAACATTCAGTACTTC. It encodes CASSLGTVILAKNIQYF.

The chain joins TRBV20-1 to TRBJ2-3; D is ambiguous. CDR1 and CDR2 (germline): DFQATT, SNEGSKA (reference sequence). The CDR3 loop spans 10 amino acids. V gave up 6 bases and J gave up 5 bases, with 6 bases separating them. The CDR3 nucleotides are TGCAGTGCCCCGAGAGATACGCAGTATTTT. It translates to CSAPRDTQYF.

The chain employs TRBV27 and TRBJ2-5, with a tentative D call TRBD1 (8 bases). CDR3 length equals 14 residues. Looked up from germline, CDR1 is MNHEY and CDR2 is SMNVEV (reference sequence). Trimming pared 6 bases from V and 4 bases from J, leaving 15 bases between. This chain's CDR3 is CASSLQGGLETQYF. In DNA, the CDR3 is TGTGCCAGCAGCCTACAGGGGGGGTTAGAGACCCAGTACTTC.

This chain links TRBV28 with TRBJ1-1; TRBD1 might be the D (5 bases). The CDR3 length is 15 residues. The V gene lost 2 bases and the J gene lost 0 bases, with 10 bases spanning the gap. CDR1 and CDR2 from the germline V gene are MDHEN and SYDVKM. The CDR3 DNA is TGTGCCAGCAGTTTAGAGACAGCCATGAACACTGAAGCTTTCTTT. It codes for CASSLETAMNTEAFF.

This clonotype came up a few times. The chain recombines TRBV7-2 with TRBJ2-3; no clear D. Germline CDR1 SGHTA, CDR2 FQGNSA. V lost 1 base to trimming and J lost 4 bases, with 6 bases between them. CDR3 size: 13 residues. The CDR3 DNA reads TGTGCCAGCAGCTTAGTTAGCTCAGATACGCAGTATTTT. It codes for CASSLVSSDTQYF.

The chain carries TRBV12-3 or TRBV12-4 and TRBJ2-5; 11 positions match TRBD1. This CDR3 is 16 amino acids long. The V segment lost 5 bases and the J segment 5 bases; nucleotides outside the gene matches: 10. The CDR3 protein is CASSPPGQGVEETQYF. As DNA, the CDR3 is TGTGCCAGCAGTCCCCCGGGACAGGGGGTAGAGGAGACCCAGTACTTC.

This clonotype occurred a few times. The chain has TRBV6-6 and TRBJ2-2; maybe TRBD1 (5 bases). CDR1 and CDR2 (germline): MNHNY, SVGAGI (reference sequence). Between the trimmed V and J ends, which lost 5 bases and 6 bases, there was a span of 16 bases. The CDR3 sequence is 15 residues long. CDR3 DNA: TGTGCCAGCAGTCCCCCCCCAGGGTTTGCCGGGGAGCTGTTTTTT. Amino acid sequence: CASSPPPGFAGELFF.